These 5 T cell receptor beta chains came from one sample sequenced in a study of identical twins. In TCRdb, the 5' RACE reads were re-called with MiXCR into one record per CDR3 protein. Of hundreds of thousands of distinct CDR3 sequences in the sample, roughly 7% are singletons; the top ten hold roughly 3.6%. This sample was also put to use in a study of yellow fever vaccine responses in identical twins.

The source material was memory (CD45RO+) T cells sorted from blood. The receptor set was obtained from a woman aged 18-29 years in good health.

There are many counts of this clonotype. The V gene is TRBV11-1, the J gene TRBJ1-2; TRBD1 is a possible D gene (6 bases). Trimming took off 2 bases at V and 10 bases at J, with 14 bases between the two ends. The CDR3 spans 13 residues. The germline CDR1 and CDR2 sequences are SGHAT and FQDESV (reference sequence). Here the CDR3 DNA reads TGTGCCAGCAGCTTATCCCGGGACAAAGACTACACCTTC. Protein sequence: CASSLSRDKDYTF.

In its sample, this clonotype was seen many times. The chain employs TRBV6-5 and TRBJ1-1; D possibly corresponds to TRBD1 (5 bases). The CDR3 spans 14 residues. Per germline, CDR1 MNHEY and CDR2 SVGAGI. Trimming removed 7 bases from V and 1 base from J, with 13 bases in between. The CDR3 sequence is CASKFKTENTEAFF. CDR3 sequence (DNA): TGTGCCAGCAAGTTTAAGACAGAGAACACTGAAGCTTTCTTT.

This clonotype was seen repeatedly, ten times or more. The chain has TRBV9 and TRBJ2-7, with 8 bases aligning to TRBD2. This CDR3 region has 16 residues. CDR1 is SGDLS and CDR2 is YYNGEE in the germline V gene. V lost 1 base and J lost 0; bases outside the gene matches: 6. CDR3 residues: CASSVLERGFSYEQYV. In nucleotides, the CDR3 is TGTGCCAGCAGCGTACTAGAGCGGGGGTTCTCCTACGAGCAGTACGTC.

This clonotype was detected many times. In nucleotides, the CDR3 is TGTGCCAGCAGCCGACAGGGGGCGAACATGAACACTGAAGCTTTCTTT. It yields the protein CASSRQGANMNTEAFF. J is TRBJ1-1 and V is TRBV3-1; 10 bases line up with TRBD1. V shed 4 bases, J shed 0 bases, and the junction held 5 bases outside the gene matches. The germline gives CDR1 LGHDT, CDR2 YNNKEL (reference sequence). There are 16 residues in the CDR3.

This chain connects TRBV13 to TRBJ2-2; D ambiguous. Germline-derived CDR1 and CDR2 are PRHDT and FYEKMQ (reference sequence). V was shortened by 5 bases and J by 9 bases, with 16 bases between the two germline ends. The CDR3 totals 14 residues. CDR3 nucleotides: TGTGCCAGCAGCCCTGGGCTCAACTGCTGGGAGCTGTTTTTT. This encodes CASSPGLNCWELFF.